Sequencing of this T cell receptor beta chain was carried out in a study of blood T cells in healthy people across ages. General study findings and limits: Age advanced and TCR beta diversity per million T cells fell, roughly linearly.

The authors ran a second PCR of roughly 6 to 12 cycles using a sample-barcoded 5' primer and a J-beta primer mix. TCRdb fed the 5' RACE reads into MiXCR, producing one record per CDR3 protein. Of about 830,000 distinct CDR3 sequences listed, over 45% are singletons. Whenever a sample was processed, at least 7 million PBMCs were isolated. V lost 7 bases, J lost 7 bases, and 14 bases lay in between. Germline V gene lookup returns CDR1 SQVTM and CDR2 ANQGSEA. The CDR3 runs to 12 residues. Details on this clonotype: What it binds is unknown.

The genes are TRBV29-1 and TRBJ2-4; perhaps TRBD2 as D (6 bases). The origin of this receptor is a man aged 30-40 years in good health. Sequenced input: blood. CDR3 nucleotides: TGCAGCGCTAGGGCCGGAGGGAACATTCAGTACTTC. Its translation is CSARAGGNIQYF.